Below are 3 T cell receptor beta chains sequenced from a single sample in a study of immune cell composition in non-small cell lung cancer. Sequencing was performed with immunoSEQ multiplex PCR; in TCRdb, only in-frame clones are kept and a portion is missing. The profile shows several thousand clones, 55% to 75% of them singletons. Normal lung was sampled as far from the tumour as possible, at least 3 cm. Sequenced: non-adjacent lung tissue. The receptors here all came from a human donor with non-small cell lung cancer.

This clone has only one observation. The chain couples TRBV14 to TRBJ2-7, with a possible D match to TRBD2 (6 bases). The CDR3 totals 14 residues. V gave up 3 bases and J gave up 1 base, with 10 bases separating them. The germline V gene encodes CDR1 SGHDN and CDR2 FVKESK. The CDR3 reads CASSQAGRSYEQYF. The CDR3, as DNA: TGTGCCAGCAGCCAGGCGGGACGATCCTACGAGCAGTACTTC.

The chain combines TRBV2 with TRBJ2-3; the match to TRBD2 covers 8 bases. CDR1 and CDR2 from the germline V gene are SNHLY and FYNNEI. The CDR3 has 16 residues. Trimming at V came to 4 bases and at J to 0 bases, leaving 6 bases not matched to a gene. CDR3 loop: CASSGGRGASTDTQYF. CDR3 coding DNA: TGTGCCAGCAGTGGGGGGCGGGGGGCCAGCACAGATACGCAGTATTTT.

This sequence joins TRBV11-1 and TRBJ1-4, with TRBD1 matching 7 bases. CDR1 is SGHAT, CDR2 FQDESV, per germline (reference sequence). The CDR3 has 15 amino acids. V shed 6 bases, J shed 3 bases, and the junction held 7 bases outside the gene matches. CDR3 loop: CASRLKGQPNEKLFF. The CDR3 bases are TGTGCCAGCAGATTAAAGGGACAGCCTAATGAAAAACTGTTTTTT.